The present entry profiles one T cell receptor beta chain with its context. This sample was included in a study of blood T cell repertoires in COVID-19. For the study at large: COVID-19 samples, acute and convalescent, were from the United States, Italy and Spain. The analysed material was cDNA or gDNA that came from T cells, B-cell-depleted T cells, or PBMCs.

Authors' methods: Quantification of nucleated cells was approximated via reference gene primer amplification. Measured with immunoSEQ multiplex PCR; TCRdb has only the in-frame clones, and not every one. The V and J calls and the clone size are those of that table, but D and trimming were determined from the DNA. Of 45,000 to 55,000 clones in the sample, roughly 87% were seen once. J was trimmed by 5 bases and V by 3 bases; bases with no gene match: 3. CDR1 SEHNR and CDR2 FQNEAQ come from the germline V gene (reference sequence). The CDR3 spans 15 residues. The sample comprised peripheral blood. This sequence originates from a man between 60 and 70 years old with active COVID-19. The rearrangement links TRBV7-9 to TRBJ2-1; 11 bases agree with TRBD2. CDR3 coding DNA: TGTGCCAGCAGCTTCTCTAGCGGGGGGCACAATGAGCAGTTCTTC. As protein: CASSFSSGGHNEQFF.